These 2 T cell receptor beta chains originate from one sample sequenced in a study of cytomegalovirus exposure and HLA in healthy donors. Profiled with immunoSEQ multiplex PCR; TCRdb holds only in-frame clones, not every one. Here the sample spans about 200,000 clones, roughly 87% being singletons. The source material was PBMCs. The receptors originated from a woman between 18 and 29 years old in good health and CMV-seropositive.

CDR3 nucleotide sequence: TGCGCCAGCAGCTCCTACGGACTAGCGGGATATGGCGGGGAGCTGTTTTTT. Its translation is CASSSYGLAGYGGELFF. This sequence joins TRBV5-1 and TRBJ2-2, with TRBD2 matching over 12 bases. The germline V gene encodes CDR1 SGHRS and CDR2 YFSETQ. After removal of 3 bases from V and 7 bases from J, the junction contained 10 bases not matched to a gene. CDR3 length: 17 amino acids.

In regard to this clone: One end of the junction varies from germline; a read error may be responsible. V is TRBV30 and J is TRBJ1-5; D is unresolved. Looked up from germline, CDR1 is GTSNPN and CDR2 is SVGIG (reference sequence). CDR3 length equals 14 residues. CDR3 in amino acids: CAGSSGNSNQPQHF. The CDR3 nucleotides are TGTGCCGGGAGTTCCGGGAATAGCAATCAGCCCCAGCATTTT. The whole variable domain, remainder taken from reference TRBV30 and TRBJ1-5, is SQTIHQWPATLVQPVGSPLSLECTVEGTSNPNLYWYRQAAGRGLQLLFYSVGIGQISSEVPQNLSASRPQDRQFILSSKKLLLSDSGFYLCAGSSGNSNQPQHFGDGTRLSIL.